These 20 T cell receptor beta chains were sequenced from one sample in a study of blood T cell repertoires in COVID-19. This table comes from immunoSEQ multiplex PCR, and its TCRdb copy is limited to in-frame clones, with some not included. Here the sample spans around 190,000 clones, 70% to 90% being singletons. Sequences were obtained from peripheral blood. These receptors all come from a woman older than 75 with acute or convalescent COVID-19.

The V call is TRBV7-2, the J call TRBJ2-5; D is undetermined. Trimming took off 2 bases at V and 2 bases at J, with 6 bases between the two ends. This CDR3 region has 13 residues. CDR1 is SGHTA and CDR2 is FQGNSA in the germline V gene. The CDR3 sequence is CASSLIRQETQYF. The CDR3 region has the DNA TGTGCCAGCAGCTTAATTCGGCAAGAGACCCAGTACTTC.

The V call is TRBV6-6, the J call TRBJ2-5; weak D call: TRBD2 (5 bases). Germline CDR1 reads MNHNY; CDR2 reads SVGAGI (reference sequence). Trimming shortened V by 7 bases and J by 5 bases, and 17 bases separated the two germline ends. This CDR3 comprises 14 residues. The CDR3 nucleotides read TGTGCCAGCATCAGTGACGGGGTAGGCGAGACCCAGTACTTC. Translating gives CASISDGVGETQYF.

This chain connects TRBV3-1 (or the pseudogene TRBV3-2) to TRBJ1-2, with D unclear. This CDR3 is 14 amino acids long. The V and J ends lost 0 bases and 6 bases respectively, with 11 bases between them. Germline lookup yields CDR1 LGHDT and CDR2 YNNKEL (reference sequence). CDR3 region: CASSQEALWHGYTF. As DNA, the CDR3 is TGTGCCAGCAGCCAAGAGGCCTTATGGCATGGCTACACCTTC.

The J gene is TRBJ1-1, the V gene TRBV11-3; TRBD1 aligns across 8 bases. The germline V gene encodes CDR1 SGHNT and CDR2 YENEEA. The CDR3 is made up of 13 amino acids. J gave up 4 bases and V 3 bases, and 1 base lay outside the gene matches. CDR3: CASSFTGGTEAFF. CDR3 DNA sequence: TGTGCCAGCAGCTTTACAGGGGGCACTGAAGCTTTCTTT.

The CDR3 nucleotides read TGCGCCAGCAGCCAACGGGACAGGGGGCAGGTTCAGCCCCAGCATTTT. The encoded protein is CASSQRDRGQVQPQHF. The chain carries TRBV4-1 and TRBJ1-5; 12 bases map to TRBD1. Germline V CDR1 and CDR2: MGHRA, YSYEKL. The CDR3 has 16 residues. The junction had 5 bases not matched to a gene; V was cut back by 2 bases and J by 6 bases.

The V and J genes are TRBV30 and TRBJ2-6; TRBD1 is a possible D gene (6 bases). The CDR3 has 14 amino acids. Germline assignment: CDR1 GTSNPN and CDR2 SVGIG (reference sequence). The germline V and J ends were trimmed by 2 bases and 1 base, with 6 bases remaining between them. CDR3 sequence reads: CAWSTGSGANVLTF. The DNA for the CDR3 is TGTGCCTGGAGTACAGGGTCTGGGGCCAACGTCCTGACTTTC.

This chain joins TRBV19 and TRBJ1-2, with 7 bases matching TRBD1. The CDR3 consists of 15 residues. Looked up from germline, CDR1 is LNHDA and CDR2 is SQIVND (reference sequence). Unmatched junction bases numbered 15, after V lost 6 bases and J lost 8 bases. In nucleotides, the CDR3 is TGTGCCAGTAGAATGGGACAGCTGACTGCTATGGGCTACACCTTC. As protein: CASRMGQLTAMGYTF.

This chain uses TRBV28 with TRBJ1-4; perhaps TRBD1 as D (6 bases). Germline lookup yields CDR1 MDHEN and CDR2 SYDVKM. V was clipped by 5 bases and J by 4 bases, with 14 bases between them. This CDR3 contains 15 residues. The CDR3 protein is CASSPLGQYNEKLFF. The CDR3 DNA reads TGTGCCAGCAGTCCCCTTGGACAGTATAATGAAAAACTGTTTTTT.

This clone was found a few times. The chain uses TRBV5-1 and TRBJ1-4; TRBD1 matches 9 bases. Germline V gene sequence: CDR1 SGHRS, CDR2 YFSETQ. Trimming removed 0 bases from V and 8 bases from J; junction bases left unmatched: 5. This CDR3 is built from 15 residues. CDR3 amino acids: CASSLAGTGLEKLFF. The CDR3 DNA sequence: TGCGCCAGCAGCTTGGCCGGGACAGGGTTAGAAAAACTGTTTTTT.

This chain's CDR3 is CASSQDRDSDKNTGELFF. CDR3 nucleotide sequence: TGTGCCAGCAGCCAAGATAGAGACAGCGACAAGAACACCGGGGAGCTGTTTTTT. J is TRBJ2-2 and V is TRBV3-1 (or the pseudogene TRBV3-2), with D perhaps matching TRBD1 (5 bases). The V gene lost 0 bases and the J gene lost 1 base, with 15 bases spanning the gap. The CDR3 is 18 residues long. Germline loops: CDR1 LGHDT, CDR2 YNNKEL (reference sequence).

J is TRBJ2-4 and V is TRBV15, with a weak D call TRBD2 (6 bases). Trimming took 1 base from V and 0 from J, leaving 7 bases between them. Germline assignment: CDR1 LNHNV and CDR2 YYDKDF (reference sequence). The CDR3 consists of 15 residues. The chain's CDR3 is CATSRVGGAKNIQYF. As DNA, the CDR3 is TGTGCCACCAGCAGAGTGGGGGGAGCCAAAAACATTCAGTACTTC.

The chain has TRBV29-1 and TRBJ2-7, with D possibly being TRBD1 (6 bases). There are 11 residues in the CDR3. The germline gives CDR1 SQVTM, CDR2 ANQGSEA. V lost 4 bases to trimming and J lost 5 bases, with 9 bases between them. The CDR3 DNA sequence: TGCAGCGTTGCAGGGACACACGAGCAGTACTTC. It codes for CSVAGTHEQYF.

The V gene is TRBV6-5, the J gene TRBJ2-7, with D possibly being TRBD2 (6 bases). In germline, CDR1 is MNHEY, CDR2 SVGAGI. V was pared by 2 bases and J by 7 bases, with 12 bases between. The CDR3 is made up of 13 amino acids. CDR3 in amino acids: CASSYQGRGEQYF. The DNA for the CDR3 is TGTGCCAGCAGTTACCAGGGCCGGGGGGAGCAGTACTTC.

Only one count was recorded for this clone. The CDR3 coding sequence is TGTGCCAGCAGTTTAGGGGACACCTACGAGCAGTACTTC. It is translated as CASSLGDTYEQYF. This chain links TRBV12-3 or TRBV12-4 with TRBJ2-7; tentative D call: TRBD1 (6 bases). CDR3 size: 13 residues. Trimming removed 1 base at V and 2 bases at J, with 6 bases between.

The chain combines TRBV15 with TRBJ1-5; TRBD1 agrees at 11 bases. In germline, CDR1 is LNHNV, CDR2 YYDKDF (reference sequence). This CDR3 spans 18 amino acids. V trimming: 8 bases; J trimming: 2 bases; junction bases outside the gene matches: 14. This CDR3 is CATEAIKDRGLGNQPQHF. Here the CDR3 DNA reads TGTGCCACCGAGGCGATTAAGGACAGGGGGCTAGGCAATCAGCCCCAGCATTTT.

The CDR3 sequence: CATSDTRQGALYGYTF. For the CDR3, the DNA is TGTGCCACCAGTGATACCCGACAGGGGGCTCTCTATGGCTACACCTTC. J is TRBJ1-2 and V is TRBV24-1, with 10 bases identical to TRBD1. The CDR3 totals 16 residues. The trim removed 3 bases at V and 4 bases at J, leaving 7 bases unmatched. Per germline, CDR1 KGHDR and CDR2 SFDVKD.

The rearrangement links TRBV5-1 to TRBJ2-2; a possible D gene is TRBD1 (6 bases). The germline V gene encodes CDR1 SGHRS and CDR2 YFSETQ. This CDR3 is built from 14 residues. V lost 4 bases to trimming and J lost 5 bases, with 12 bases between them. In DNA, the CDR3 is TGCGCCAGCAGCCAGACAGGTCAAACCGGGGAGCTGTTTTTT. This translates into CASSQTGQTGELFF.

The chain is built from TRBV5-4 and TRBJ1-1; possible D gene TRBD1, 5 bases. Germline assignment: CDR1 SGHNT and CDR2 YYREEE (reference sequence). The CDR3 length is 15 residues. V was cut by 5 bases and J by 0 bases, with 14 bases left in between. CDR3: CASSLSTDMNTEAFF. The CDR3 DNA follows: TGTGCCAGCAGTCTATCGACAGATATGAACACTGAAGCTTTCTTT.

J is TRBJ1-2 and V is TRBV27, with a tentative D call TRBD1 (6 bases). This CDR3 has 14 residues. V was shortened by 8 bases and J by 5 bases, with 18 bases between the two germline ends. Germline CDR1 and CDR2: MNHEY and SMNVEV (reference sequence). The CDR3 DNA reads as TGTGCCAGCGCACGGGCAAACAGGGATTATGGCTACACCTTC. Its translation is CASARANRDYGYTF.

The V gene is TRBV5-1, the J gene TRBJ2-2; maybe TRBD2 (5 bases). Deletions cut 2 bases from V and 4 bases from J, with 12 bases between. This CDR3 has 15 residues. CDR1 and CDR2 (germline): SGHRS, YFSETQ. The CDR3 reads CASSFLTSFTGELFF. The CDR3 DNA reads as TGCGCCAGCAGCTTCCTCACTAGTTTCACCGGGGAGCTGTTTTTT.